This T cell receptor beta chain is drawn from a study of beta chain features in type 1 diabetes. Overall study results and limits: Any HLA-type effect on TCRB rearrangement remained unresolved here. There were fewer insertions and more deletions at the VDJ junctions of type 1 diabetes patients. Shortening of TCRB CDR3s, moderate but significant, appeared in all four CD4+ subsets of Type 1 diabetes patients.

Expressed TCRB transcripts were sequenced, since all the RNA that had been isolated was reverse transcribed. Sequenced naive, central memory and regulatory T cell samples produced an average of about 3.57 million reads. Assay used: immunoSEQ multiplex PCR; TCRdb lists only in-frame clones, some missing. There are approximately 170,000 clones in the sample; about 7.9% occur only once, and 0.5% lies in the top ten. The CDR3 sequence is 16 residues long. From germline, CDR1 is MDHEN and CDR2 SYDVKM. With 6 bases clipped from V and 3 bases from J, the junction kept 6 bases outside the gene matches. This clone was counted between two and nine times. Its antigen is not known.

The chain has TRBV28 and TRBJ2-6, with 9 positions matching TRBD1. The source material was central memory CD4+ T cells from blood. The sequence came from a man between 18 and 29 years old with type 1 diabetes. The CDR3 loop is CASSRDRAVGANVLTF. DNA of the CDR3: TGTGCCAGCAGCCGGGACAGGGCGGTTGGGGCCAACGTCCTGACTTTC.